The TCR beta chain under discussion was sequenced for a study of OX40 agonist ivuxolimab in advanced cancers. Study-level information: Every 2 weeks, patients got intravenous ivuxolimab at one of six dose levels (0.01-10 mg/kg). Cohort: around 83% men, mean age approximately 66, aged roughly 23 to 79. Notes on the study in general: Researchers did not determine the expanded peripheral T cells' antigen specificity.

About this clone: As yet, its antigen is unknown.

Libraries were prepared by immunoSEQ multiplex PCR; TCRdb keeps only in-frame clonotypes and omits some of them. The table includes under 40,000 clones, 80% to 90% detected once. There are 16 residues in the CDR3. Trimming stripped 5 bases from V and 4 bases from J, with 20 bases between. Per the germline V gene, CDR1 is MDHEN and CDR2 is SYDVKM. V is TRBV28 and J is TRBJ1-1; D might be TRBD1 (5 bases). The source was CD4+ or CD8+ T cells sorted from blood, collected in a trial of the OX40 agonist ivuxolimab. The TCR sequence derives from an adult with an advanced solid tumor such as melanoma, head and neck, liver or kidney cancer. This CDR3 reads CASSPASDGGATEAFF. For the CDR3, the DNA is TGTGCCAGCAGTCCCGCCTCGGACGGAGGGGCCACTGAAGCTTTCTTT.